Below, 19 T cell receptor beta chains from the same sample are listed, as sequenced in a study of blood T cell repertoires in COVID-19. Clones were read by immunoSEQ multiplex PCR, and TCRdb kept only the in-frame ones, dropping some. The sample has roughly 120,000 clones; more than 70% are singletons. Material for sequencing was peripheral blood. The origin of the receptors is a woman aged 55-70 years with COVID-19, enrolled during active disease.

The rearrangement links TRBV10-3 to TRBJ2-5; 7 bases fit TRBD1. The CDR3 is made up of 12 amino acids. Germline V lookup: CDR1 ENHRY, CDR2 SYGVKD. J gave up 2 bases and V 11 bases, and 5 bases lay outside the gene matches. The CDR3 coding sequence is TGTGCCGCTACAGGGGAACAAGAGACCCAGTACTTC. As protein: CAATGEQETQYF.

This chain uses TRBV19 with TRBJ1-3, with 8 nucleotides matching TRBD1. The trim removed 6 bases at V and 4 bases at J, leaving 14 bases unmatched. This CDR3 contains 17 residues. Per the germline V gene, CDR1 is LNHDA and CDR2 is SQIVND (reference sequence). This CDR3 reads CASSLHGQGSGGNTIYF. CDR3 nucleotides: TGTGCCAGTAGCTTACATGGACAGGGCTCGGGCGGAAACACCATATATTTT.

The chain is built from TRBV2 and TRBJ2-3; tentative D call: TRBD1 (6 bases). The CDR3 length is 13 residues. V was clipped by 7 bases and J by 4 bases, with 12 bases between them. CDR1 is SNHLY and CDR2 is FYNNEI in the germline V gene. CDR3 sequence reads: CASTQGLADTQYF. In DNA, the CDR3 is TGTGCCAGCACGCAGGGGCTCGCAGATACGCAGTATTTT.

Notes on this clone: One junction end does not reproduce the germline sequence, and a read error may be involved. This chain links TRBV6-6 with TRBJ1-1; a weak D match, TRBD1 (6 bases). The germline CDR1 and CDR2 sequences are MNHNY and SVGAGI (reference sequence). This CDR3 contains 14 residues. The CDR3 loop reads CASNYSGQNTEAFF. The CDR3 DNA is TGTGCCAGCAATTACTCGGGACAGAACACTGAAGCTTTCTTT.

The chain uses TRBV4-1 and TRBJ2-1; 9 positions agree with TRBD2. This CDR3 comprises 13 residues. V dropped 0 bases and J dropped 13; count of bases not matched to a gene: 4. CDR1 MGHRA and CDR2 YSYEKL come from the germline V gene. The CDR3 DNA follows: TGCGCCAGCAGCCAAGATGAAGGGACTAGCCAGTTCTTC. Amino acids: CASSQDEGTSQFF.

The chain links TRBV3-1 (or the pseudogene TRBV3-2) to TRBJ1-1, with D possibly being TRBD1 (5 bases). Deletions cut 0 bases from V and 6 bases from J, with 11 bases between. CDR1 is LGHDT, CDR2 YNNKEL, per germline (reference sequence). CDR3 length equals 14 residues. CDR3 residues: CASSQDPGHSEAFF. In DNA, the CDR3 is TGTGCCAGCAGCCAAGACCCTGGACATTCTGAAGCTTTCTTT.

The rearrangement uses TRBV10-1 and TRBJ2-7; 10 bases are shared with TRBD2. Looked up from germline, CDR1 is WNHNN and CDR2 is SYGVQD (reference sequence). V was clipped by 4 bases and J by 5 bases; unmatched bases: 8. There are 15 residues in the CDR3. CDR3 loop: CASSVASGGVHEQYF. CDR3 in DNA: TGCGCCAGCAGTGTGGCTAGCGGGGGTGTCCACGAGCAGTACTTC.

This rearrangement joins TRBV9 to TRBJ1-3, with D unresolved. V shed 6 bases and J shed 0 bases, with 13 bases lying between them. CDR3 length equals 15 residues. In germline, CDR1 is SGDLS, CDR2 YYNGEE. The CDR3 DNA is TGTGCCAGCACCCCGGCGGATCTCTCTGGAAACACCATATATTTT. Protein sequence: CASTPADLSGNTIYF.

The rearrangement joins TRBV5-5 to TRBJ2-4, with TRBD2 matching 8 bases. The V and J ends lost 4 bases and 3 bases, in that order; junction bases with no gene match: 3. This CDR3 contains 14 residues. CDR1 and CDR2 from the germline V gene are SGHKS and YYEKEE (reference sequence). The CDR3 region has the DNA TGTGCCAGCAGCGGGGCGGGGGGCAAAAACATTCAGTACTTC. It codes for CASSGAGGKNIQYF.

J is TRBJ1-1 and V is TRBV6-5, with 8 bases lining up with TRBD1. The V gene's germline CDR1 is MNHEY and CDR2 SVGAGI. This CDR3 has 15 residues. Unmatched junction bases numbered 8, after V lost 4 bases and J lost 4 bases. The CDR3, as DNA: TGTGCCAGCAGTTCCCTAGACAGGGGTGGCACTGAAGCTTTCTTT. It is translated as CASSSLDRGGTEAFF.

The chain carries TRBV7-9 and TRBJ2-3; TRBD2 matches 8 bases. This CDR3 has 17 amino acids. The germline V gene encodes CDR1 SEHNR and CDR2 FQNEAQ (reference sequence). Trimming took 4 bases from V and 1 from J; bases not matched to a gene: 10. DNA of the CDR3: TGTGCCAGCAGCTCACCAGCGGGGGCCCTCCGCACAGATACGCAGTATTTT. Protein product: CASSSPAGALRTDTQYF.

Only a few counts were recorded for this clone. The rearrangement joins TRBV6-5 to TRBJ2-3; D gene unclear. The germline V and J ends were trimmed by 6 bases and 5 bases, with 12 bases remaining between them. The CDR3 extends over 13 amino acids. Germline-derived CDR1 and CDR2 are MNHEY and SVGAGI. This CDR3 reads CASSPPPGDTQYF. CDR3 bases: TGTGCCAGCAGCCCCCCGCCCGGAGATACGCAGTATTTT.

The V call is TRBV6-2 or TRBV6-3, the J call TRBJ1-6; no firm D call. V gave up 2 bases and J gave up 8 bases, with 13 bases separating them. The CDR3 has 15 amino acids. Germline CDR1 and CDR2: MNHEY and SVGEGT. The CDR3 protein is CASSYVRGEDSPLHF. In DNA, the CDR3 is TGTGCCAGCAGTTACGTCCGGGGAGAGGATTCACCCCTCCACTTT.

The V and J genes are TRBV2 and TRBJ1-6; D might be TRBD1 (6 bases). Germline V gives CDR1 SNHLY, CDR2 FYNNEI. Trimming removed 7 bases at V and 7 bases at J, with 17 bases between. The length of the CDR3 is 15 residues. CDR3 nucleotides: TGTGCCAGCAAGAGTTGGGGGCGCGAGAATTCACCCCTCCACTTT. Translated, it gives CASKSWGRENSPLHF.

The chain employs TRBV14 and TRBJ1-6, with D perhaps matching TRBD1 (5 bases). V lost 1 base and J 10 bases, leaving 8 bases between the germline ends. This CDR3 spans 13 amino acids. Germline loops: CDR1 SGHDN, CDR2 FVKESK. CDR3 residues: CASSQVGGSPLHF. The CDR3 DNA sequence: TGTGCCAGCAGCCAAGTGGGGGGATCACCCCTCCACTTT.

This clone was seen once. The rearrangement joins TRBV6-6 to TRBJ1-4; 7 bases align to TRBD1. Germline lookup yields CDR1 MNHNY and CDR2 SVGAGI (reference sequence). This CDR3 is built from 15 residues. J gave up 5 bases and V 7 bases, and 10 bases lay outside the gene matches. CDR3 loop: CASNPGQVENEKLFF. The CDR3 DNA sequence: TGTGCCAGCAACCCCGGACAGGTTGAGAATGAAAAACTGTTTTTT.

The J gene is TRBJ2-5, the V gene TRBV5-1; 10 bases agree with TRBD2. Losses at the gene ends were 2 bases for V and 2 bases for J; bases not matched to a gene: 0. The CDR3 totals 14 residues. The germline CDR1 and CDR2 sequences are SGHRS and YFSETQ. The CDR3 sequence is CASSLLAGQETQYF. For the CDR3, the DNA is TGCGCCAGCAGCTTACTAGCGGGGCAAGAGACCCAGTACTTC.

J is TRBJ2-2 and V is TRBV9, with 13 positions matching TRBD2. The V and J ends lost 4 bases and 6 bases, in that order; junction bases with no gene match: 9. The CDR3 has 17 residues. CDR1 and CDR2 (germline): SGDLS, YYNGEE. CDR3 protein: CASSPRTSGGPAGELFF. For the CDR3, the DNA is TGTGCCAGCAGCCCTAGGACTAGCGGGGGACCCGCCGGGGAGCTGTTTTTT.

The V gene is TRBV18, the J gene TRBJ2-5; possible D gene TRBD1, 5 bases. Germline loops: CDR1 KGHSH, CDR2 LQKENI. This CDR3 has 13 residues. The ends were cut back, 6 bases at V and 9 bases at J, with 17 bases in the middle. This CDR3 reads CASSPDTARAQYF. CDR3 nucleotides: TGTGCCAGCTCCCCCGACACGGCCAGGGCCCAGTACTTC.